One and the same sample provided the 27 T cell receptor beta chains below, sequenced in a study of cytomegalovirus exposure and HLA in healthy donors. In the PCR, 60 Vbeta and 13 Jbeta primers were used. The assay was immunoSEQ multiplex PCR, and TCRdb's table has in-frame clones only and misses some. This table has some 110,000 clones, approximately 70% appearing once. The sequenced sample consisted of PBMCs. These TCRs come from a man between 60 and 75 years old in good health and CMV-seropositive.

This clone has more than one count but fewer than ten. The chain links TRBV6-1 to TRBJ2-3, with no clear D. Germline-derived CDR1 and CDR2 are MNHNS and SASEGT. Between the trimmed V and J ends, which lost 6 bases and 6 bases, there was a span of 7 bases. CDR3 size: 11 residues. CDR3 region: CASRLGDTQYF. DNA of the CDR3: TGTGCCAGCAGGTTGGGCGATACGCAGTATTTT.

This clone has just a few counts. The chain carries TRBV28 and TRBJ2-5; 7 nucleotides agree with TRBD2. Germline V CDR1 and CDR2: MDHEN, SYDVKM. This CDR3 has 15 amino acids. Germline trimming cut 7 bases from V and 4 bases from J; bases unmatched to any gene: 12. The chain's CDR3 is CASTPPAGRPETQYF. The CDR3 coding sequence is TGTGCCAGCACCCCACCAGCGGGGCGTCCAGAGACCCAGTACTTC.

The V and J genes are TRBV7-6 and TRBJ1-5, with 8 bases lining up with TRBD1. Germline-derived CDR1 and CDR2 are SGHVS and FNYEAQ. The J segment lost 6 bases and the V segment lost 6 bases, leaving 10 bases of the junction unmatched. The CDR3 covers 15 residues. The CDR3 sequence is CASSQQGGEGQPQHF. For the CDR3, the DNA is TGTGCCAGCAGTCAACAGGGGGGGGAGGGTCAGCCCCAGCATTTT.

The CDR3 sequence: CSVGQGAAEAFF. CDR3 nucleotides: TGCAGCGTGGGACAGGGGGCAGCTGAAGCTTTCTTT. The V and J genes are TRBV29-1 and TRBJ1-1; 12 bases are a match to TRBD1. The CDR3 is 12 amino acids. V dropped 6 bases and J dropped 6; count of bases not matched to a gene: 2. Germline loops: CDR1 SQVTM, CDR2 ANQGSEA.

The rearrangement joins TRBV7-3 to TRBJ2-1; 9 nucleotides agree with TRBD2. The V segment lost 0 bases and the J segment 6 bases; nucleotides outside the gene matches: 3. The CDR3 has 15 residues. The V gene's germline CDR1 is SGHTA and CDR2 FQGTGA. The CDR3 DNA reads as TGTGCCAGCAGCTTAACCGGGACTAGCATCAATGAGCAGTTCTTC. Translation: CASSLTGTSINEQFF.

Note on this clone: The sample carries other DNA sequences with the same CDR3. This sequence joins TRBV5-4 and TRBJ2-5; 7 bases are shared with TRBD1. Per the germline V gene, CDR1 is SGHNT and CDR2 is YYREEE (reference sequence). After removal of 4 bases from V and 5 bases from J, the junction contained 5 bases not matched to a gene. The CDR3 has 13 amino acids. CDR3 in DNA: TGTGCCAGCAGCCTAGACAGGGTTGAGACCCAGTACTTC. Translating it yields CASSLDRVETQYF.

The chain employs TRBV7-2 and TRBJ2-5, with 8 bases matching TRBD2. The CDR3 has 15 residues. V gave up 5 bases and J gave up 3 bases; unmatched junction bases: 8. Germline V gene sequence: CDR1 SGHTA, CDR2 FQGNSA. The CDR3, as DNA: TGTGCCAGCAGCCTCGGGGGGGGTGGGGAAGAGACCCAGTACTTC. Translating gives CASSLGGGGEETQYF.

The chain is built from TRBV11-2 and TRBJ2-5, with D tentatively TRBD2 (6 bases). Trimming cost V 8 bases and J 9 bases, with 19 bases left between them. CDR1 and CDR2 (germline): SGHAT, FQNNGV. This CDR3 spans 13 amino acids. The CDR3 coding sequence is TGTGCCAGCGGATGGACGGTGAGGGAGGCCCAGTACTTC. This codes for CASGWTVREAQYF.

The chain couples TRBV25-1 to TRBJ2-5; D may be TRBD1 (6 bases). The CDR3 runs to 14 residues. The germline V and J ends were trimmed by 1 base and 2 bases, with 8 bases remaining between them. Germline-derived CDR1 and CDR2 are MGHDK and SYGVNS. This CDR3 reads CASSEFGQQETQYF. CDR3 in DNA: TGTGCCAGCAGTGAATTCGGACAGCAAGAGACCCAGTACTTC. The whole variable domain, remainder taken from reference TRBV25-1 and TRBJ2-5, is EADIYQTPRYLVIGTGKKITLECSQTMGHDKMYWYQQDPGMELHLIHYSYGVNSTEKGDLSSESTVSRIRTEHFPLTLESARPSHTSQYLCASSEFGQQETQYFGPGTRLLVL.

The rearrangement links TRBV19 to TRBJ2-5; 7 bases agree with TRBD2. The CDR3 covers 11 residues. V dropped 8 bases and J dropped 5; count of bases not matched to a gene: 2. From germline, CDR1 is LNHDA and CDR2 SQIVND (reference sequence). CDR3 nucleotide sequence: TGTGCCAGTCGTAGCGGGGAGACCCAGTACTTC. It encodes CASRSGETQYF.

The chain links TRBV4-2 to TRBJ2-7; D perhaps matches TRBD2 (5 bases). V was clipped by 1 base and J by 0 bases, with 7 bases between them. This CDR3 contains 14 residues. Per the germline V gene, CDR1 is LGHNA and CDR2 is YNFKEQ. The CDR3 protein is CASSQVGSSYEQYF. The CDR3 DNA reads as TGTGCCAGCAGCCAAGTTGGGAGCTCCTACGAGCAGTACTTC.

This chain connects TRBV5-5 to TRBJ1-2, with TRBD1 identical over 9 bases. The CDR3 has 15 residues. Per germline, CDR1 SGHKS and CDR2 YYEKEE (reference sequence). Trimming took 0 bases from V and 3 from J; bases not matched to a gene: 3. In DNA, the CDR3 is TGTGCCAGCAGCTTGGAACAGGGGGCATACTATGGCTACACCTTC. Its translation is CASSLEQGAYYGYTF.

The chain has TRBV28 and TRBJ1-1; 8 nucleotides line up with TRBD1. Germline loops: CDR1 MDHEN, CDR2 SYDVKM. The V gene end was trimmed by 5 bases and the J gene end by 6 bases; junction bases not matched to a gene: 11. This CDR3 is 15 amino acids long. The CDR3 DNA follows: TGTGCCAGCAGTATAAGCCCAGGGGGCTCGGCTGAAGCTTTCTTT. This translates into CASSISPGGSAEAFF.

This chain joins TRBV10-1 and TRBJ2-2, with a weak D call TRBD1 (5 bases). The length of the CDR3 is 14 residues. CDR1 and CDR2 from the germline V gene are WNHNN and SYGVQD (reference sequence). V was cut by 3 bases and J by 4 bases, with 9 bases left in between. CDR3 amino acids: CASSEAGLTGELFF. The DNA for the CDR3 is TGCGCCAGCAGTGAAGCAGGGCTCACCGGGGAGCTGTTTTTT.

The gene calls are TRBV19 and TRBJ2-3, with TRBD2 identical over 9 bases. This CDR3 spans 15 amino acids. Germline CDR1 and CDR2: LNHDA and SQIVND (reference sequence). V lost 5 bases and J lost 0; bases outside the gene matches: 3. The CDR3, as DNA: TGTGCCAGTAGTTCTAGCGGGGTGAGCACAGATACGCAGTATTTT. Protein product: CASSSSGVSTDTQYF.

A single count supports this clone. The chain has TRBV7-9 and TRBJ2-1; 9 bases match TRBD2. V dropped 3 bases and J dropped 5; count of bases not matched to a gene: 8. The CDR3 totals 16 residues. The V gene's germline CDR1 is SEHNR and CDR2 FQNEAQ (reference sequence). CDR3 DNA sequence: TGTGCCAGCAGCTTGGGGGGGCTAGCGGGGAACAATGAGCAGTTCTTC. As protein: CASSLGGLAGNNEQFF.

The rearrangement joins TRBV29-1 to TRBJ2-7; a possible D gene is TRBD1 (5 bases). The CDR3 has 15 amino acids. Per germline, CDR1 SQVTM and CDR2 ANQGSEA. The germline V and J ends were trimmed by 5 bases and 4 bases, with 21 bases remaining between them. The CDR3 spells CSVLEGADTAYEQYF. CDR3 in DNA: TGCAGCGTTCTTGAAGGGGCGGACACCGCGTACGAGCAGTACTTC.

J is TRBJ2-7 and V is TRBV5-5, with a tentative D call TRBD1 (6 bases). V was clipped by 0 bases and J by 3 bases, with 16 bases between them. Germline V gene lookup returns CDR1 SGHKS and CDR2 YYEKEE (reference sequence). The CDR3 extends over 16 amino acids. The CDR3 reads CASSLDLRTAFYEQYF. CDR3 sequence (DNA): TGTGCCAGCAGCTTGGACCTTAGGACAGCATTCTACGAGCAGTACTTC.

This clone was observed a few times. The CDR3 loop reads CASSSPHSSGNTIYF. The CDR3 bases are TGTGCCAGCAGTTCCCCTCACAGCTCTGGAAACACCATATATTTT. This chain uses TRBV28 with TRBJ1-3, with D uncertain. Germline loops: CDR1 MDHEN, CDR2 SYDVKM. With 4 bases removed from V and 0 bases from J, the gap between germline ends came to 10 bases. This CDR3 region has 15 residues.

This clone was recorded a few times. The chain recombines TRBV6-5 with TRBJ2-3, with D perhaps TRBD2 (5 bases). CDR3 length: 13 amino acids. V was trimmed by 5 bases and J by 5 bases, leaving 11 bases between them. Germline V gene lookup returns CDR1 MNHEY and CDR2 SVGAGI. CDR3 protein: CASSLREGDTQYF. In DNA form, the CDR3 reads TGTGCCAGCAGTCTACGTGAGGGAGATACGCAGTATTTT.

The rearrangement links TRBV6-1 to TRBJ1-4; TRBD1 aligns across 10 bases. This CDR3 has 14 residues. The V gene's germline CDR1 is MNHNS and CDR2 SASEGT. J was trimmed by 7 bases and V by 7 bases; bases with no gene match: 6. The CDR3 loop is CASIDRGLSEKLFF. The CDR3 region has the DNA TGTGCCAGCATTGACAGGGGGCTAAGTGAAAAACTGTTTTTT.

The chain couples TRBV5-4 to TRBJ1-1, with a tentative D call TRBD1 (6 bases). V gave up 4 bases and J gave up 0 bases, with 10 bases separating them. In germline, CDR1 is SGHNT, CDR2 YYREEE (reference sequence). The CDR3 has 14 residues. For the CDR3, the DNA is TGTGCCAGCAGCGGCAGGGGTGTGAACACTGAAGCTTTCTTT. Protein product: CASSGRGVNTEAFF.

The CDR3 spells CASSPGTGAVGAFF. As DNA, the CDR3 is TGCGCCAGCAGCCCTGGGACAGGGGCTGTCGGAGCTTTCTTT. The genes are TRBV5-1 and TRBJ1-1; 10 nucleotides match TRBD1. Looked up from germline, CDR1 is SGHRS and CDR2 is YFSETQ. The CDR3 spans 14 residues. The V gene end was trimmed by 4 bases and the J gene end by 10 bases; junction bases not matched to a gene: 10.

This chain connects TRBV30 to TRBJ1-4, with a possible D match to TRBD1 (6 bases). This CDR3 is 18 amino acids long. Trimming removed 1 base at V and 0 bases at J, with 18 bases between. Germline CDR1 and CDR2: GTSNPN and SVGIG (reference sequence). CDR3 residues: CAWSALLGTPSTNEKLFF. CDR3 nucleotides: TGTGCCTGGAGTGCCCTCCTAGGGACACCTTCAACTAATGAAAAACTGTTTTTT.

The chain recombines TRBV5-6 with TRBJ2-3; no definite D call. Trimming left V 5 bases short and J 0 bases short, with 10 bases between. This CDR3 region has 14 residues. Germline V gene lookup returns CDR1 SGHDT and CDR2 YYEEEE. The CDR3 sequence is CASSSLQSTDTQYF. Written as DNA, the CDR3 is TGTGCCAGCAGTTCCCTCCAGAGCACAGATACGCAGTATTTT.

This clone was detected only a few times. The genes are TRBV2 and TRBJ1-4; D gene uncertain. Germline V lookup: CDR1 SNHLY, CDR2 FYNNEI. This CDR3 is 14 amino acids long. With 7 bases removed from V and 8 bases from J, the gap between germline ends came to 17 bases. CDR3 in amino acids: CASKFRGTAEKLFF. In DNA form, the CDR3 reads TGTGCCAGCAAGTTTCGGGGAACAGCAGAAAAACTGTTTTTT.

V usage is TRBV7-6 and J usage is TRBJ2-5; 8 nucleotides line up with TRBD1. The CDR3 totals 20 residues. Losses at the gene ends were 0 bases for V and 2 bases for J; bases not matched to a gene: 17. From germline, CDR1 is SGHVS and CDR2 FNYEAQ. The CDR3 nucleotides are TGTGCCAGCAGCTTAGCCCCCCGGGACAGGCGACGACCTCTACAAGAGACCCAGTACTTC. Translation: CASSLAPRDRRRPLQETQYF. Full variable domain (outside the CDR3, taken from reference TRBV7-6 and TRBJ2-5): GAGVSQSPRYKVTKRGQDVALRCDPISGHVSLYWYRQALGQGPEFLTYFNYEAQQDKSGLPNDRFSAERPEGSISTLTIQRTEQRDSAMYRCASSLAPRDRRRPLQETQYFGPGTRLLVL.